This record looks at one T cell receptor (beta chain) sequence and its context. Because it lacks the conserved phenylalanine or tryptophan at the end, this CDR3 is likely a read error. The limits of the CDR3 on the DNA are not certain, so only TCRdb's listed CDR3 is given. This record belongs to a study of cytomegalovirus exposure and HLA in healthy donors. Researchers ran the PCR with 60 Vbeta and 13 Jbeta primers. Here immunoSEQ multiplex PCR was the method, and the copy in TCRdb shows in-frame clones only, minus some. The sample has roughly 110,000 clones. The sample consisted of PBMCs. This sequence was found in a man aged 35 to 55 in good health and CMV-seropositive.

CDR3 sequence: CASSNRQKEL. The genes are TRBV21-1 and TRBJ1-1; TRBD1 is taken as the D call from the table, unchecked against the DNA. TRBV21-1 is a listed pseudogene. Counting both end residues, the CDR3 totals 10 amino acids.